The rows below give T cell receptor beta chains drawn from one sample of a study of T cells in Graves' hyperthyroidism and ophthalmopathy. TCRdb redid the calling of the multiplex PCR reads with MiXCR, one entry per CDR3 protein. The sample lists over 400,000 distinct CDR3 sequences; roughly 23% were seen once. The sample consisted of blood. The origin of the receptors is a woman aged 65 to 85 with Graves' ophthalmopathy. Each CDR3 is given with its conserved first and last residue. The order of the fields is J gene, D gene, clone size, V gene, CDR3 protein, CDR3 DNA. D genes are given only for firm matches. A clone size is listed for some rows: how often the clone was seen (once, few, many), or a class if it is expanded.

j_gene: TRBJ1-1
d_gene: .
abundance: .
v_gene: TRBV3-1
CDR3aa: CASSHRAGVEAFF
CDR3nt: TGTGCCAGCAGCCATCGAGCAGGGGTCGAAGCTTTCTTT

j_gene: TRBJ2-3
d_gene: .
abundance: few
v_gene: TRBV7-2
CDR3aa: CASSLPVDTQYF
CDR3nt: TGTGCCAGCAGCCTCCCGGTAGATACGCAGTATTTT

j_gene: TRBJ1-5
d_gene: .
abundance: many
v_gene: TRBV6-1
CDR3aa: CASSQGGVSNQPQHF
CDR3nt: TGTGCCAGCAGTCAAGGGGGGGTAAGCAATCAGCCCCAGCATTTT

j_gene: TRBJ2-7
d_gene: TRBD2
abundance: few
v_gene: TRBV11-2
CDR3aa: CASSLGSGGIGYEQYF
CDR3nt: TGTGCCAGCAGCTTAGGGTCGGGAGGTATAGGCTACGAGCAGTACTTC

j_gene: TRBJ2-1
d_gene: TRBD1
abundance: .
v_gene: TRBV6-2/TRBV6-3
CDR3aa: CASSYRTGGNERFF
CDR3nt: TGTGCCAGCAGTTACCGCACAGGGGGTAATGAGCGGTTCTTC

j_gene: TRBJ1-1
d_gene: .
abundance: many
v_gene: TRBV7-9
CDR3aa: CASSLIDRTEAFF
CDR3nt: TGTGCCAGCAGCTTAATCGATCGGACTGAAGCTTTCTTT

j_gene: TRBJ1-6
d_gene: .
abundance: few
v_gene: TRBV9
CDR3aa: CASSVVPGEGNSPLHF
CDR3nt: TGTGCCAGCAGCGTAGTCCCCGGGGAGGGTAATTCACCCCTCCACTTT

j_gene: TRBJ1-2
d_gene: .
abundance: many
v_gene: TRBV28
CDR3aa: CASRHPLGADYGYTF
CDR3nt: TGTGCCAGCAGACACCCTCTGGGGGCAGACTATGGCTACACCTTC

j_gene: TRBJ2-1
d_gene: TRBD2
abundance: few
v_gene: TRBV18
CDR3aa: CASSPPGLAGVREQFF
CDR3nt: TGTGCCAGCTCACCACCGGGACTAGCGGGAGTTCGTGAGCAGTTCTTC

j_gene: TRBJ1-1
d_gene: .
abundance: .
v_gene: TRBV29-1
CDR3aa: CSVAVRKNTEAFF
CDR3nt: TGCAGCGTTGCGGTAAGGAAGAACACTGAAGCTTTCTTT

j_gene: TRBJ1-5
d_gene: .
abundance: .
v_gene: TRBV5-4
CDR3aa: CASSLEPHSNQPQHF
CDR3nt: TGTGCCAGCAGCTTGGAGCCTCATAGCAATCAGCCCCAGCATTTT

j_gene: TRBJ2-7
d_gene: TRBD1
abundance: few
v_gene: TRBV20-1
CDR3aa: CSAERQGVSGEQYF
CDR3nt: TGCAGTGCGGAAAGACAGGGGGTTTCGGGAGAGCAGTACTTC

j_gene: TRBJ2-1
d_gene: TRBD2
abundance: few
v_gene: TRBV7-3
CDR3aa: CASSLTGTGTSGRLYNEQFF
CDR3nt: TGTGCCAGCAGCTTAACCGGGACAGGTACTAGCGGGAGACTGTACAATGAGCAGTTCTTC

j_gene: TRBJ1-2
d_gene: .
abundance: .
v_gene: TRBV6-1
CDR3aa: CASSEQIYYGYTF
CDR3nt: TGTGCCAGCAGTGAACAAATCTACTATGGCTACACCTTC

j_gene: TRBJ2-3
d_gene: TRBD2
abundance: many
v_gene: TRBV2
CDR3aa: CASSLAGVFADTQYF
CDR3nt: TGTGCCAGCAGCTTAGCGGGAGTATTCGCAGATACGCAGTATTTT

j_gene: TRBJ2-3
d_gene: .
abundance: .
v_gene: TRBV6-1
CDR3aa: CASKSTDTQYF
CDR3nt: TGTGCCAGCAAGAGCACAGATACGCAGTATTTT

j_gene: TRBJ2-7
d_gene: .
abundance: .
v_gene: TRBV28
CDR3aa: CASSSGWEQYF
CDR3nt: TGTGCCAGCAGTAGCGGTTGGGAGCAGTACTTC

j_gene: TRBJ1-5
d_gene: TRBD1
abundance: few
v_gene: TRBV6-1
CDR3aa: CASRQGAQAQHF
CDR3nt: TGTGCCAGCAGACAGGGGGCCCAGGCCCAGCATTTT

j_gene: TRBJ2-1
d_gene: .
abundance: .
v_gene: TRBV5-6
CDR3aa: CASSFVNEQFF
CDR3nt: TGTGCCAGCAGCTTCGTAAATGAGCAGTTCTTC

j_gene: TRBJ2-7
d_gene: TRBD1
abundance: once
v_gene: TRBV4-2
CDR3aa: CASSQRDSPSYEQYF
CDR3nt: TGTGCCAGCAGCCAAAGGGACAGTCCTTCCTACGAGCAGTACTTC

j_gene: TRBJ2-3
d_gene: .
abundance: .
v_gene: TRBV4-1
CDR3aa: CASSQGAGRLDTDTQYF
CDR3nt: TGCGCCAGCAGCCAAGGGGCAGGGCGGTTGGACACAGATACGCAGTATTTT

j_gene: TRBJ2-7
d_gene: TRBD2
abundance: .
v_gene: TRBV20-1
CDR3aa: CSARVSGSSYEQYF
CDR3nt: TGCAGTGCTAGAGTGAGCGGGAGCTCCTACGAGCAGTACTTC

j_gene: TRBJ2-4
d_gene: TRBD2
abundance: .
v_gene: TRBV10-3
CDR3aa: CAISEWGGNIQYF
CDR3nt: TGTGCCATCAGTGAGTGGGGGGGAAACATTCAGTACTTC

j_gene: TRBJ2-7
d_gene: .
abundance: .
v_gene: TRBV18
CDR3aa: CASSPPERFYEQYF
CDR3nt: TGTGCCAGCTCACCACCCGAGCGATTCTACGAGCAGTACTTC

j_gene: TRBJ2-5
d_gene: TRBD2
abundance: many
v_gene: TRBV7-2
CDR3aa: CASRGLAGQETQYF
CDR3nt: TGTGCCAGCAGGGGACTAGCGGGACAAGAGACCCAGTACTTC

j_gene: TRBJ1-2
d_gene: .
abundance: few
v_gene: TRBV3-1
CDR3aa: CASSQTEDYGYTF
CDR3nt: TGTGCCAGCAGCCAGACTGAGGACTATGGCTACACCTTC

j_gene: TRBJ2-1
d_gene: .
abundance: .
v_gene: TRBV24-1
CDR3aa: CATSDLRVPREQFF
CDR3nt: TGTGCCACCAGTGATTTGCGGGTCCCCCGTGAGCAGTTCTTC

j_gene: TRBJ2-7
d_gene: .
abundance: many
v_gene: TRBV3-1
CDR3aa: CASSQESYEQYF
CDR3nt: TGTGCCAGCAGCCAAGAGTCGTACGAGCAGTACTTC

j_gene: TRBJ2-5
d_gene: TRBD2
abundance: .
v_gene: TRBV7-9
CDR3aa: CASSLWAPGGETQYF
CDR3nt: TGTGCCAGCAGCTTATGGGCCCCGGGAGGAGAGACCCAGTACTTC

j_gene: TRBJ2-1
d_gene: .
abundance: .
v_gene: TRBV9
CDR3aa: CASSEGGGPNNEQFF
CDR3nt: TGTGCCAGCAGCGAGGGGGGAGGGCCGAACAATGAGCAGTTCTTC

j_gene: TRBJ2-1
d_gene: TRBD2
abundance: few
v_gene: TRBV12-3/TRBV12-4
CDR3aa: CANSYVGTRGNEQFF
CDR3nt: TGTGCCAACAGTTACGTCGGGACTAGAGGCAATGAGCAGTTCTTC

j_gene: TRBJ2-7
d_gene: TRBD1
abundance: .
v_gene: TRBV9
CDR3aa: CASSVGGQGNSYEQYF
CDR3nt: TGTGCCAGCAGCGTAGGGGGACAGGGAAACTCCTACGAGCAGTACTTC

j_gene: TRBJ2-1
d_gene: TRBD2
abundance: .
v_gene: TRBV19
CDR3aa: CASSPIGLAGNHNEQFF
CDR3nt: TGTGCCAGTAGCCCTATCGGACTAGCGGGAAATCACAATGAGCAGTTCTTC

j_gene: TRBJ1-2
d_gene: .
abundance: few
v_gene: TRBV10-3
CDR3aa: CAISESVGNYGYTF
CDR3nt: TGTGCCATCAGTGAGTCTGTCGGAAACTATGGCTACACCTTC

j_gene: TRBJ2-2
d_gene: TRBD2
abundance: few
v_gene: TRBV20-1
CDR3aa: CSASRASGPGELFF
CDR3nt: TGCAGTGCTAGTAGGGCTAGCGGGCCCGGGGAGCTGTTTTTT

j_gene: TRBJ2-7
d_gene: .
abundance: .
v_gene: TRBV5-1
CDR3aa: CASSPGRGSYEQYF
CDR3nt: TGCGCCAGCAGCCCCGGACGGGGTTCTTACGAGCAGTACTTC

j_gene: TRBJ1-2
d_gene: .
abundance: many
v_gene: TRBV6-1
CDR3aa: CASSEAGPARDGYTF
CDR3nt: TGTGCCAGCAGTGAAGCGGGTCCGGCCAGGGATGGCTACACCTTC